This T cell receptor (beta chain) was retrieved from a study of blood T cells in healthy people across ages (dated by TCRdb to between 2014 and 2017). About the full investigation: In model experiments, template switching captured about one uniquely barcoded TCR beta cDNA molecule for every two T cells. Two additional independent replicas of 1 million unique cDNA reads from the same blood draw were analyzed for two donors (one aged 18 to 30 and one aged 80 or older). Age-related changes in TCR beta repertoire diversity were measured in the study by deep sequencing normalized with unique cDNA molecular identifiers. To avoid experimental bias, donors of different ages were spread randomly across the sequencing lanes. Donors were grouped into four age groups: young (average roughly 16 years), middle-aged (about 38), aged (62) and long-lived (about 82).

The full study reports these points: Observed TCR beta diversity per million T cells fell roughly linearly with age, and a significant reduction was already apparent by age around 44. A strong correlation was found between observed TCR beta diversity and the percentage of naive T cells measured by flow cytometry. Compared with the aged group, the long-lived group had more naive CD4+ T cells, fewer expanded clones and increased TCR diversity, a pattern suggesting age selection. Since profiling was done on bulk unsorted PBMCs, naive and antigen-experienced compartments could not be conclusively compared. Because donor CMV infection status was unknown, age-related changes in expanded clonotypes were potentially confounded. Total diversity estimates from one million sequenced T cells were considered lower bounds and underestimates.

The roughly 37 donors, aged about 6 to 95 years, were systemically healthy Caucasian individuals from Russia. Roughly 10 milliliters of peripheral blood were drawn from each donor into EDTA-treated Vacutainer tubes. Ficoll-Paque density-gradient centrifugation was used to isolate PBMCs, with at least 7 million per sample. Total RNA was extracted from PBMCs with Trizol reagent, with at least 5 micrograms obtained per sample. For every donor, an aliquot of PBMCs went through flow cytometry to measure the percentages of naive CD45RAhigh/CD27high T cells. About this clonotype itself: There is no known antigen for this receptor. Base qualities are missing; no much larger clone stands one base away.

The library came from 5' RACE. Data came from an Illumina HiSeq 2500. A second about 6 to 11 cycle PCR used a sample-barcoded 5' primer and a J-beta primer mix. A unique molecular identifier was introduced onto each TCR beta cDNA molecule by a template-switch 5' adaptor carrying 12 random nucleotides. Each sample yielded at least 2.5 million CDR3-containing paired-end reads. All of the RNA was converted into first-strand cDNA using the Mint cDNA synthesis kit, with a TRBC-specific oligonucleotide serving as the primer. After uracil-DNA glycosylase treatment, a first 18-cycle PCR used universal primers M1SS and BC2_uni_R on all cDNA. As for the original processing: Each sample was normalized by randomly selecting 1 million high-quality reads, each carrying a distinct molecular identifier. Reads with shared molecular identifiers were discarded instead of being binned into consensus sequences. MiTCR, with a Q25 quality threshold and the strictest error-elimination algorithm, was used for CDR3 identification, clonotype clustering and error correction. A nonparametric unseen species model with Euler transformation was used to estimate lower-bound total TCR beta diversity. TCRdb handled the public reads itself, with Q25 trimming in fastp and clone calling in MiXCR, and kept productive beta chains. CDR3 protein duplicates are merged, each entry listing the most common genes and DNA. What appears here as the V and J calls and clone size reflects TCRdb's work, not the paper's. The sample yields hundreds of thousands of distinct CDR3 sequences; 52% were counted once. The top ten clones comprise about 13% of the sample.

This clonotype originated in a woman older than 75 in good health. The specimen was blood.

The DNA sequence is given as TGTGCCAGCAGCTCCGCCCCGGGAAGCAGCTCTAGCACAGATACGCAGTATTTT. It codes for CASSSAPGSSSSTDTQYF. The rearranged chain carries TRBV7-8 and TRBJ2-3; the D gene is perhaps TRBD2, from 5 matching bases. Via the germline V gene, CDR1 is SGHVS and CDR2 FQNEAQ. The cysteine opens and the phenylalanine closes a CDR3 of 18 amino acids. The only DNA kept is the CDR3, 54 bases in frame from the first base. V is pared back by 4 bases and J by 0 bases, with 20 bases lying between the germline termini. The full variable domain, completed from the reference TRBV7-8 and TRBJ2-3 proteins outside the CDR3, reads GAGVSQSPRYKVAKRGQDVALRCDPISGHVSLFWYQQALGQGPEFLTYFQNEAQLDKSGLPSDRFFAERPEGSVSTLKIQRTQQEDSAVYLCASSSAPGSSSSTDTQYFGPGTRLTVL.